Described below is a single T cell receptor beta chain sequence and its context. The antigen remains unidentified. This sample is part of a study of cytomegalovirus exposure and HLA in healthy donors. On the study more broadly: The 130 or so validation repertoires, a later analysis reported, used the same platform as the approximately 730 repertoires from the first cohort.

While the first cohort had around 700 subjects, the donors belonged to the separate validation cohort of about 120 subjects. Germline CDR1 reads LGHNA; CDR2 reads YSLEER. Trimming pared 0 bases from V and 6 bases from J, leaving 14 bases between. This CDR3 spans 15 amino acids. Study findings and constraints: Among TCR beta chains, those listed as cytomegalovirus-associated numbered roughly 150. First-cohort TCR clusters were later found to tend to co-occur in the roughly 130 validation repertoires.

Libraries were prepared by immunoSEQ multiplex PCR; TCRdb keeps only in-frame clonotypes and omits some of them. The table records under 350,000 clones, about 86% of them present only once. The receptor was isolated from a young woman in good health and CMV-seronegative. Sequencing used PBMCs. The rearrangement links TRBV4-3 to TRBJ2-5; TRBD1 might be the D (5 bases). The CDR3: CASSQDRGSLKTQYF. CDR3 bases: TGCGCCAGCAGCCAAGATAGGGGCTCCCTGAAGACCCAGTACTTC.